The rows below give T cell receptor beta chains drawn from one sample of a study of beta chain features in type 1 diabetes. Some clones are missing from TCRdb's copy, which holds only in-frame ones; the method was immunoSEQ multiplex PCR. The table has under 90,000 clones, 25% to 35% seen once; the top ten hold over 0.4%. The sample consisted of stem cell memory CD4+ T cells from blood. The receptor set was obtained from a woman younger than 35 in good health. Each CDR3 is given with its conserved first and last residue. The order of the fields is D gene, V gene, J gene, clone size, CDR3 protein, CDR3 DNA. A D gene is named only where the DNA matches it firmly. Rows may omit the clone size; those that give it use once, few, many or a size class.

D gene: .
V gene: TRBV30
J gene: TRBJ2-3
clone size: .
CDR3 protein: CARDQGTDTQYF
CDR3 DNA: TGTGCCCGTGATCAGGGCACAGATACGCAGTATTTT

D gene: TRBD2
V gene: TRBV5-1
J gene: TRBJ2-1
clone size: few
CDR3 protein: CASSLVFRAGGPYNEQFF
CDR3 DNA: TGCGCCAGCAGCTTGGTATTTCGGGCGGGAGGGCCGTACAATGAGCAGTTCTTC

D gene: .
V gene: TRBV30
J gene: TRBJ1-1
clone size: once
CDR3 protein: CAWSFISYEAFF
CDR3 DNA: TGTGCCTGGAGTTTCATATCCTACGAAGCCTTCTTT

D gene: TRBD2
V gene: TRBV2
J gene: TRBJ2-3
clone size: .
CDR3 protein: CASQTSALTDTQYF
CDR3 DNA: TGTGCCAGTCAGACTAGCGCCCTCACAGATACGCAGTATTTT

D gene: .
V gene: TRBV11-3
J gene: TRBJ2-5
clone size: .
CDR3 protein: CASGTVQETQYF
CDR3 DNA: TGTGCCAGCGGAACAGTACAAGAGACCCAGTACTTC

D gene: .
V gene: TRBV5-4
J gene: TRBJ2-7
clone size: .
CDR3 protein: CASSPGGFSGSYEQYF
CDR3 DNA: TGTGCCAGCAGCCCCGGTGGCTTTTCGGGGTCCTACGAGCAGTACTTC

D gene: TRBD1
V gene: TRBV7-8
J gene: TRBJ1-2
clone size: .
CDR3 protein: CASSSGSGQGFGYTF
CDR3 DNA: TGTGCCAGCAGCTCTGGGTCGGGACAGGGCTTTGGCTACACCTTC

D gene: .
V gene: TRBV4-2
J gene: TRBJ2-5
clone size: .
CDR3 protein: CASSPVKGETQYF
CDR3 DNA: TGTGCCAGCAGCCCGGTTAAGGGGGAGACCCAGTACTTC

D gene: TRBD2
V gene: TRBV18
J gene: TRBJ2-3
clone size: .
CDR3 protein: CASSPGVGGGADTQYF
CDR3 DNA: TGTGCCAGCTCACCAGGAGTCGGGGGGGGCGCCGATACGCAGTATTTT

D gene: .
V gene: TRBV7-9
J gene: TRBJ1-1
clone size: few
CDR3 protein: CASSPPRAGSGVYTEAFF
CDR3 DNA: TGTGCCAGCAGCCCCCCCCGGGCGGGGAGTGGGGTTTACACTGAAGCTTTCTTT

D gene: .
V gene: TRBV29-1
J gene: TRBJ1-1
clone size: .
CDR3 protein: CSVERRENTEAFF
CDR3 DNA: TGCAGCGTTGAAAGACGGGAGAACACTGAAGCTTTCTTT

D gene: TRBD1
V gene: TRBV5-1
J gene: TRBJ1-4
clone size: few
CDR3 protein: CASSSPGDRGGKLFF
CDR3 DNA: TGCGCCAGCAGCTCGCCGGGGGACAGGGGGGGAAAACTGTTTTTT

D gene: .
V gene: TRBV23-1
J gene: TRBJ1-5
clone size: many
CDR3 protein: CASSQWPTELSNQPQHF
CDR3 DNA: TGCGCCAGCAGTCAATGGCCGACAGAGCTCTCCAATCAGCCCCAGCATTTT

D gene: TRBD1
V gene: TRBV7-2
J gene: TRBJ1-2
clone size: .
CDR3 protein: CASSPRRDRPSYTF
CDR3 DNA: TGTGCCAGCAGCCCACGCCGGGACAGACCTTCCTACACCTTC

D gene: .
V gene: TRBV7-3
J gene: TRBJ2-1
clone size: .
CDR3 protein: CASSLSGGLNEQFF
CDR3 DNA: TGTGCCAGCAGCTTGTCAGGGGGGCTAAATGAGCAGTTCTTC

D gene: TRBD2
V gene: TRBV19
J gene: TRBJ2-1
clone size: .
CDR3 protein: CASSIDPGLALDEQFF
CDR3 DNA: TGTGCCAGTAGTATAGACCCGGGACTAGCATTGGATGAGCAGTTCTTC

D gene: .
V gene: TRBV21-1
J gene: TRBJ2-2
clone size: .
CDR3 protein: CASTERNHHVGELFF
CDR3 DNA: TGTGCCAGCACCGAGCGAAATCATCACGTCGGGGAGCTGTTTTTT

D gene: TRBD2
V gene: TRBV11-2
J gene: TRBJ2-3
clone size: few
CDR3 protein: CASTPLAGVTDTQYF
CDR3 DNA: TGTGCCAGCACTCCCCTTGCGGGAGTAACAGATACGCAGTATTTT

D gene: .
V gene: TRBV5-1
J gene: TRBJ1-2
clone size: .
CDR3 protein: CASSYEGETGYTF
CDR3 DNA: TGCGCCAGCAGCTACGAGGGGGAGACCGGCTACACCTTC

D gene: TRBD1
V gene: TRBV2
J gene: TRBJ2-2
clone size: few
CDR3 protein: CASHGQGAAGELFF
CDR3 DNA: TGTGCCAGCCATGGACAGGGGGCCGCCGGGGAGCTGTTTTTT

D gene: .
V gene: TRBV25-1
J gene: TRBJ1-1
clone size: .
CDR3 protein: CASSEGPGAFF
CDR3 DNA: TGTGCCAGCAGTGAAGGCCCGGGGGCTTTCTTT

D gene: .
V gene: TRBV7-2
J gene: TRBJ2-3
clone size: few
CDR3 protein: CASSFRPTDTQYF
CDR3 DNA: TGTGCCAGCAGCTTCCGTCCCACAGATACGCAGTATTTT

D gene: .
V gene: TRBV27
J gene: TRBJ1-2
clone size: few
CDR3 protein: CASRGGQDYGYTF
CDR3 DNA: TGTGCCAGCAGGGGGGGGCAGGACTATGGCTACACCTTC

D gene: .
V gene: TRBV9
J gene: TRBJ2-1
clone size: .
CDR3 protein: CASSVAALATNEQFF
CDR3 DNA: TGTGCCAGCAGCGTAGCCGCCCTAGCAACCAATGAGCAGTTCTTC

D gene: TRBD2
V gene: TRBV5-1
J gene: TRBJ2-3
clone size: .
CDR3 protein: CASSLDSGFTDTQYF
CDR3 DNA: TGCGCCAGCAGCCTCGATAGCGGGTTCACAGATACGCAGTATTTT

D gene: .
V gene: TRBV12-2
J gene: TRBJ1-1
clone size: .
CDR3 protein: CASRLEGAREAFF
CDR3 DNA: TGTGCAAGTCGCTTAGAGGGAGCCCGAGAAGCTTTCTTT

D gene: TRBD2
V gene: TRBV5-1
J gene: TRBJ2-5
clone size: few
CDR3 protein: CASKPVAGVEETQYF
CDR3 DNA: TGCGCCAGCAAACCTGTAGCGGGGGTAGAAGAGACCCAGTACTTC

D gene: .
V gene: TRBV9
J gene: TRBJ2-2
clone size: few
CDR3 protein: CASSASTNTGELFF
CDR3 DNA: TGTGCCAGCAGCGCCTCTACGAACACCGGGGAGCTGTTTTTT

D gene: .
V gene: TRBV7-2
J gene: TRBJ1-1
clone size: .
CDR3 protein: CASTLRGGTTEAFF
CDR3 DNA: TGTGCCAGCACCCTACGCGGGGGAACAACTGAAGCTTTCTTT

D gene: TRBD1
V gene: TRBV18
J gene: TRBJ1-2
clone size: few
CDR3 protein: CASRQGPNYGYTF
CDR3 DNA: TGTGCCAGCAGACAGGGGCCCAACTATGGCTACACCTTC

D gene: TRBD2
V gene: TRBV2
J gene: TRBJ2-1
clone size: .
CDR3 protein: CASRTSGRLNEQFF
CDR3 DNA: TGTGCCAGCAGGACTAGCGGGAGACTCAATGAGCAGTTCTTC

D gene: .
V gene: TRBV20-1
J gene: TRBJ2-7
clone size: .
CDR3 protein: CSARGGAEQYF
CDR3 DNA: TGCAGTGCTAGAGGTGGGGCTGAGCAGTACTTC

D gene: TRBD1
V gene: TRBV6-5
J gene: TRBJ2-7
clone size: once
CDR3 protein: CASSPGTAARYEQYF
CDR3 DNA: TGTGCCAGCAGTCCCGGGACAGCGGCCCGCTACGAGCAGTACTTC

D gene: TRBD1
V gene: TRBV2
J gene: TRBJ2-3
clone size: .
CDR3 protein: CASTGQGIDTQYF
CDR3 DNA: TGTGCCAGCACGGGACAGGGGATAGATACGCAGTATTTT

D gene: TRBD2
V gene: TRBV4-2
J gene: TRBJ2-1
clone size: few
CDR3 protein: CASSQDGAGGRNNEQFF
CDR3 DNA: TGTGCCAGCAGCCAAGATGGGGCGGGAGGGCGGAACAATGAGCAGTTCTTC

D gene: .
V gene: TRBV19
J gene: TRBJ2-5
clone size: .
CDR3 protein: CASSISSAAETQYF
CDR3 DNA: TGTGCCAGTAGTATATCCAGTGCGGCAGAGACCCAGTACTTC

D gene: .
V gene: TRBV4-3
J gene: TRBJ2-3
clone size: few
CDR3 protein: CASSLDTGLEGDTQYF
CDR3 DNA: TGCGCCAGCAGCCTCGACACGGGACTCGAGGGGGATACGCAGTATTTT

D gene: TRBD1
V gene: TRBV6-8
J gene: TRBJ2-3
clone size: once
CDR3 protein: CASSYSSDRDRTDTQYF
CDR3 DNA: TGTGCCAGCAGTTACTCAAGCGACAGGGATCGCACAGATACGCAGTATTTT

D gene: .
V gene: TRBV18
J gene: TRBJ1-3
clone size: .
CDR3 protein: CASSPRSGAEGNTIYF
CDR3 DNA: TGTGCCAGCTCACCAAGATCAGGGGCGGAAGGAAACACCATATATTTT

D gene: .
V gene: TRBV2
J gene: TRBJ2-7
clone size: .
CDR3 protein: CASNRGYEQYF
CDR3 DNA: TGTGCCAGCAACCGGGGGTACGAGCAGTACTTC

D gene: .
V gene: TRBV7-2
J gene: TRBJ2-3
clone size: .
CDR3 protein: CASSSTRASTDTQYF
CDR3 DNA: TGTGCCAGCAGCTCGACTAGGGCCAGCACAGATACGCAGTATTTT

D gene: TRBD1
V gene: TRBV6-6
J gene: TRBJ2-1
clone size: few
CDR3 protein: CASTTGQGVYNEQFF
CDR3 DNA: TGTGCCAGCACCACCGGACAGGGGGTCTACAATGAGCAGTTCTTC

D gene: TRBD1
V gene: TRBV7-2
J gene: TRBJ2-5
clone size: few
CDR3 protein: CASSFQGAEETQYF
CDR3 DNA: TGTGCCAGCAGCTTCCAGGGGGCCGAAGAGACCCAGTACTTC

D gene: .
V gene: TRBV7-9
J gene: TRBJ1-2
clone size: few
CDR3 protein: CASSPFRGNYGYTF
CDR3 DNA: TGTGCCAGCAGCCCCTTCCGCGGTAACTATGGCTACACCTTC

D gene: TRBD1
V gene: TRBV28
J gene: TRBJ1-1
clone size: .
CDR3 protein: CASSGDRVNTEAFF
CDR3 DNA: TGTGCCAGCAGTGGGGACAGGGTGAACACTGAAGCTTTCTTT